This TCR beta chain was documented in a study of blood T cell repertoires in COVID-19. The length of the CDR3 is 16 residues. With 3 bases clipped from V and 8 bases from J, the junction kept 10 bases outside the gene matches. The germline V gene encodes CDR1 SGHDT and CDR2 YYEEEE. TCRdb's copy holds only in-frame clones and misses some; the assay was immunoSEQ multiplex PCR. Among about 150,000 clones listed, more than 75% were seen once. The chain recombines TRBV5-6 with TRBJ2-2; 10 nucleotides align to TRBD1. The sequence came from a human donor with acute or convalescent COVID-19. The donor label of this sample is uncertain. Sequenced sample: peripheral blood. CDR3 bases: TGTGCCAGCAGCTGGTGGACAGGGGGTTCCAGTGGGGAGCTGTTTTTT. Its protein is CASSWWTGGSSGELFF.